This entry is about one T cell receptor (beta chain). Germline is not matched at one junction end, which may reflect a read error. Germline V gene sequence: CDR1 MDHEN, CDR2 SYDVKM. The CDR3 length is 13 residues. Primers for the PCR totalled 60 Vbeta and 13 Jbeta. TCRdb's copy holds only in-frame clones and misses some; the assay was immunoSEQ multiplex PCR. The sample lists 130,000 or so clones, roughly four fifths seen once, with roughly 3.4% in the top ten. These data belong to a study of cytomegalovirus exposure and HLA in healthy donors. The clonotype originates from a man in his late teens or twenties in good health and CMV-seropositive. The specimen was PBMCs. The J gene is TRBJ1-1, the V gene TRBV28, with unresolved D. The CDR3 sequence is CASGLGPGEEAFF. CDR3 nucleotide sequence: TGTGCCAGCGGTTTGGGCCCAGGTGAGGAAGCTTTCTTT.